The next 9 T cell receptor beta chains were all read from a single sample in a study of cytomegalovirus exposure and HLA in healthy donors. Assay: immunoSEQ multiplex PCR; the TCRdb copy retains only in-frame clones and omits some. The sample includes fewer than 120,000 clones, around nine tenths of them seen just once. Specimen: PBMCs. These receptors originate from a woman between 25 and 40 years old in good health and CMV-seropositive.

This clone was detected only a few times. The chain combines TRBV7-6 with TRBJ2-7; weak D call: TRBD2 (5 bases). V lost 1 base to trimming and J lost 7 bases, with 14 bases between them. Germline loops: CDR1 SGHVS, CDR2 FNYEAQ. The CDR3 runs 14 residues. The CDR3 sequence is CASSLESGSGEQYF. Written as DNA, the CDR3 is TGTGCCAGCAGCTTAGAATCCGGGTCGGGGGAGCAGTACTTC.

The chain combines TRBV14 with TRBJ2-5, with D possibly being TRBD1 (6 bases). Germline V lookup: CDR1 SGHDN, CDR2 FVKESK. This CDR3 is built from 13 residues. V lost 4 bases and J lost 3, with 9 bases in between. The CDR3 DNA follows: TGTGCCAGCAGCCCCGGACAGAAAGAGACCCAGTACTTC. It specifies CASSPGQKETQYF.

The J gene is TRBJ1-4, the V gene TRBV6-5; D is unresolved. V was clipped by 0 bases and J by 0 bases, with 2 bases between them. Germline V gene data show CDR1 as MNHEY and CDR2 as SVGAGI. The CDR3 runs to 14 residues. The CDR3 protein is CASSYSSTNEKLFF. CDR3 bases: TGTGCCAGCAGTTACTCCTCAACTAATGAAAAACTGTTTTTT.

The CDR3 DNA sequence: TGTGCCAGCAGCTTAGATTGGCAGTACACCGGGGAGCTGTTTTTT. Its protein product is CASSLDWQYTGELFF. The rearrangement uses TRBV7-9 and TRBJ2-2; D is unclear. The V gene's germline CDR1 is SEHNR and CDR2 FQNEAQ (reference sequence). V gave up 1 base and J gave up 3 bases, with 9 bases separating them. The CDR3 sequence is 15 residues long.

The chain joins TRBV14 to TRBJ1-4; no firm D call. The V and J ends lost 4 bases and 7 bases respectively, with 16 bases between them. Germline lookup yields CDR1 SGHDN and CDR2 FVKESK. The length of the CDR3 is 15 residues. CDR3 amino acids: CASSPSPLRVEKLFF. CDR3 bases: TGTGCCAGCAGCCCCAGCCCCCTACGGGTTGAAAAACTGTTTTTT.

The chain links TRBV5-4 to TRBJ1-3; D unresolved. The CDR3 spans 16 residues. V was pared by 2 bases and J by 0 bases, with 12 bases between. In germline, CDR1 is SGHNT, CDR2 YYREEE (reference sequence). CDR3 coding DNA: TGTGCCAGCAGCTTTAGCCCCCTACTCTCTGGAAACACCATATATTTT. Residues: CASSFSPLLSGNTIYF.

The V and J genes are TRBV4-1 and TRBJ1-2; maybe TRBD1 (6 bases). The CDR3 is 17 residues long. CDR1 is MGHRA and CDR2 is YSYEKL in the germline V gene. V shed 0 bases and J shed 4 bases, with 18 bases lying between them. CDR3 in DNA: TGCGCCAGCAGCCAAGATAACCGGGGGGCGCAGAGCTATGGCTACACCTTC. This gives the protein CASSQDNRGAQSYGYTF.

The J gene is TRBJ2-5, the V gene TRBV13; no reliable D call. This CDR3 has 12 amino acids. Germline-derived CDR1 and CDR2 are PRHDT and FYEKMQ (reference sequence). The V end lost 4 bases, the J end lost 2 bases, and 5 bases lay between the germline ends. CDR3 residues: CASSSLQETQYF. The CDR3 bases are TGTGCCAGCAGCTCACTACAAGAGACCCAGTACTTC. Looking up the rest from reference TRBV13 and TRBJ2-5 gives the full variable domain: AAGVIQSPRHLIKEKRETATLKCYPIPRHDTVYWYQQGPGQDPQFLISFYEKMQSDKGSIPDRFSAQQFSDYHSELNMSSLELGDSALYFCASSSLQETQYFGPGTRLLVL.

The V gene is TRBV28, the J gene TRBJ2-5, with D possibly matching TRBD1 (7 bases). V shed 3 bases and J shed 2 bases, with 16 bases lying between them. Germline CDR1 is MDHEN and CDR2 is SYDVKM. The CDR3 is 16 residues long. DNA for the CDR3: TGTGCCAGCAGTTTGGGGGGCAGGGGGAGGCAAGAGACCCAGTACTTC. Translation: CASSLGGRGRQETQYF.